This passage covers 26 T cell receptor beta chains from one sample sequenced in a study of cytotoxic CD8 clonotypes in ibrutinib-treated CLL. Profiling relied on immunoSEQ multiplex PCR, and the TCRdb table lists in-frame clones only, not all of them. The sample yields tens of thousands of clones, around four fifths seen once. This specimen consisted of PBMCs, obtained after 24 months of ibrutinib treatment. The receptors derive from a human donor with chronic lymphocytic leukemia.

The CDR3 spells CASTGTSYEQYF. The CDR3 nucleotides are TGTGCCAGCACCGGGACTAGCTACGAGCAGTACTTC. This chain uses TRBV2 with TRBJ2-7; 8 bases line up with TRBD2. The trim removed 7 bases at V and 3 bases at J, leaving 2 bases unmatched. Germline CDR1 is SNHLY and CDR2 is FYNNEI. The CDR3 is 12 residues long.

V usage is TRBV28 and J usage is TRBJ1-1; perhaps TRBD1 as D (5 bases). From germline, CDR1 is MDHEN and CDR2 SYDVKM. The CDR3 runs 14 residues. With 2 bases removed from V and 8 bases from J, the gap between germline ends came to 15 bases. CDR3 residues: CASSLGRGGREAFF. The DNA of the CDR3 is TGTGCCAGCAGTTTAGGTAGGGGCGGTAGGGAAGCTTTCTTT. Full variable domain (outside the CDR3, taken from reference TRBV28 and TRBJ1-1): DVKVTQSSRYLVKRTGEKVFLECVQDMDHENMFWYRQDPGLGLRLIYFSYDVKMKEKGDIPEGYSVSREKKERFSLILESASTNQTSMYLCASSLGRGGREAFFGQGTRLTVV.

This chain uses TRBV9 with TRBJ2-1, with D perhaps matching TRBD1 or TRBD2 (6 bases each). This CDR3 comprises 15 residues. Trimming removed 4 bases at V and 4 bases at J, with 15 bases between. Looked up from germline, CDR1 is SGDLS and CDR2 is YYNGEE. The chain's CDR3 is CASSLGGQPYNEQFF. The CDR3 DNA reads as TGTGCCAGCAGCCTCGGGGGACAACCTTACAATGAGCAGTTCTTC.

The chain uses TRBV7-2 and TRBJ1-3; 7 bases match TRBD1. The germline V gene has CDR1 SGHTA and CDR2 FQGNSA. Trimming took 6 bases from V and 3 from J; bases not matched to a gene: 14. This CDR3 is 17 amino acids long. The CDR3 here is CASSPPPQGLGGNTIYF. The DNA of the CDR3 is TGTGCCAGCAGTCCGCCCCCACAGGGGTTAGGTGGAAACACCATATATTTT.

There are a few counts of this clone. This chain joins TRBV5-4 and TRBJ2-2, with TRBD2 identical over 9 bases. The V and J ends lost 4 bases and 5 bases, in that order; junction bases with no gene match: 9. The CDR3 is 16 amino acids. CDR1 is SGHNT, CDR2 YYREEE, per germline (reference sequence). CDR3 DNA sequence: TGTGCCAGCAGCCGAAGGGGCGGGAGGGTTACCGGGGAGCTGTTTTTT. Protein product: CASSRRGGRVTGELFF.

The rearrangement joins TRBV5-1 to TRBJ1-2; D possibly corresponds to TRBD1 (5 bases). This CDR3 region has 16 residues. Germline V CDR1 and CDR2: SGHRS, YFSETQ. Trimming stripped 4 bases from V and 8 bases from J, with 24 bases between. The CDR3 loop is CASSPWGVRGEGGYTF. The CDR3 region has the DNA TGCGCCAGCAGCCCCTGGGGCGTAAGAGGAGAAGGAGGCTACACCTTC.

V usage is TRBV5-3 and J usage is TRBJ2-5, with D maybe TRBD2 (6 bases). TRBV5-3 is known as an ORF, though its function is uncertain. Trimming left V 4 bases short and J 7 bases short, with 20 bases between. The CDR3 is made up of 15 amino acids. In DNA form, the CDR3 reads TGTGCCAGAAGCACGGGACGGGAGAGTTTTGCGACCCAGTACTTC. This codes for CARSTGRESFATQYF.

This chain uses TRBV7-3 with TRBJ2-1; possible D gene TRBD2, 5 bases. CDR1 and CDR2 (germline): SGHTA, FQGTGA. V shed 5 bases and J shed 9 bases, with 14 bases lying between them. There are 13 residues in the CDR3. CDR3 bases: TGTGCCAGCAGCCCACAACTAGTAGGTGAGCAGTTCTTC. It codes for CASSPQLVGEQFF.

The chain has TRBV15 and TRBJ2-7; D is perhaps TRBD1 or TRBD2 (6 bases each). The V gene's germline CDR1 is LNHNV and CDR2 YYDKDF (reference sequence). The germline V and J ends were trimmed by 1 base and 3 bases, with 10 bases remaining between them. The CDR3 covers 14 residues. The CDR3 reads CATSRGGGNYEQYF. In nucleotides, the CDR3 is TGTGCCACCAGCAGAGGAGGGGGGAACTACGAGCAGTACTTC.

This chain's CDR3 is CAWSDRVDTEAFF. CDR3 coding DNA: TGTGCCTGGAGTGACAGGGTAGACACTGAAGCTTTCTTT. The chain couples TRBV30 to TRBJ1-1, with D possibly TRBD1 on 6 matching bases. This CDR3 contains 13 residues. The V end was cut by 1 base, the J end by 3 bases, with 9 bases between. Germline CDR1 GTSNPN, CDR2 SVGIG (reference sequence).

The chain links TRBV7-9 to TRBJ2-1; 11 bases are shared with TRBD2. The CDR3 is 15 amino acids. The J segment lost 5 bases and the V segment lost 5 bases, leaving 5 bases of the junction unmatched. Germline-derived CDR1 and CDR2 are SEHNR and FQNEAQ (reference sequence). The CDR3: CASSPGLAENNEQFF. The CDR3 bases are TGTGCCAGCAGCCCGGGACTAGCGGAGAACAATGAGCAGTTCTTC.

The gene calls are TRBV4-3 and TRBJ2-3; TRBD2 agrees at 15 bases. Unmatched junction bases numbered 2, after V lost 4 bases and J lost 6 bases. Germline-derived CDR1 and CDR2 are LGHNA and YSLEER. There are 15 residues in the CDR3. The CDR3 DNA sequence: TGCGCCAGCAGCCTTGGACTAGCGGGAGGGGATACGCAGTATTTT. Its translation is CASSLGLAGGDTQYF.

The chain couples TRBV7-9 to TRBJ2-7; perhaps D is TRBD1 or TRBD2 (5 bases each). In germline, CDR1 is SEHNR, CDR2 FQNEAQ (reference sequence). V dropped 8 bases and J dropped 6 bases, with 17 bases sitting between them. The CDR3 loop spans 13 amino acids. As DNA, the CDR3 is TGTGCCAGCGGGGCGAGGGACGCGACCGAGCAGTACTTC. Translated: CASGARDATEQYF.

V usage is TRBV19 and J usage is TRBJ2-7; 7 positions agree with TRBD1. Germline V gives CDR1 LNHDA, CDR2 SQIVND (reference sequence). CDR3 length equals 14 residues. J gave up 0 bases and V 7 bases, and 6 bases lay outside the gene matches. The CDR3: CASKPGQSSYEQYF. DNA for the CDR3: TGTGCCAGTAAACCGGGACAGAGCTCCTACGAGCAGTACTTC.

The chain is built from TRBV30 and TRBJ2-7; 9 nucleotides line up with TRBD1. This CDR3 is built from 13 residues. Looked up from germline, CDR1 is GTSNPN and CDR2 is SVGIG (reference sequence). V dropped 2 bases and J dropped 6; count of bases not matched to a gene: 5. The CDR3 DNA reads TGTGCCTGGAGTAAGGGACAGGGTTTCGAGCAGTACTTC. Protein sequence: CAWSKGQGFEQYF.

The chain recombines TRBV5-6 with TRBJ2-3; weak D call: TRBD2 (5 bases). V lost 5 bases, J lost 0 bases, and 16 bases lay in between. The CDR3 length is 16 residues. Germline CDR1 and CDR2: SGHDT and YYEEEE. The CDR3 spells CASSLAGLPSTDTQYF. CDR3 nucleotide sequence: TGTGCCAGCAGTTTAGCCGGACTTCCCAGCACAGATACGCAGTATTTT.

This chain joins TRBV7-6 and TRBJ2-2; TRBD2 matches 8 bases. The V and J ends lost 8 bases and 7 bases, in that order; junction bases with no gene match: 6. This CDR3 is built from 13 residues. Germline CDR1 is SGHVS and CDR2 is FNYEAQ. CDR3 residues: CASAAGVNGELFF. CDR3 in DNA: TGTGCCAGCGCAGCGGGAGTAAACGGGGAGCTGTTTTTT. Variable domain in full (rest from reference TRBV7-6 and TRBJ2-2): GAGVSQSPRYKVTKRGQDVALRCDPISGHVSLYWYRQALGQGPEFLTYFNYEAQQDKSGLPNDRFSAERPEGSISTLTIQRTEQRDSAMYRCASAAGVNGELFFGEGSRLTVL.

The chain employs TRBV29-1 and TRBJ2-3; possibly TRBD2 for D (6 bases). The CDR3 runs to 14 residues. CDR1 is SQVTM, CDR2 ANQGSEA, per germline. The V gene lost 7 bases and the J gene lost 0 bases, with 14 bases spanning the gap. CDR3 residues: CSAIADISTDTQYF. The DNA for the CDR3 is TGCAGCGCGATAGCGGATATAAGCACAGATACGCAGTATTTT.

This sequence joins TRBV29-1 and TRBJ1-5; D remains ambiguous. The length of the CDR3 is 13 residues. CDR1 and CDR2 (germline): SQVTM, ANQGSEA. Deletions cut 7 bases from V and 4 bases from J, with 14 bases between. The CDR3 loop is CSAARGRNQPQHF. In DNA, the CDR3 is TGCAGCGCTGCCCGAGGAAGAAATCAGCCCCAGCATTTT. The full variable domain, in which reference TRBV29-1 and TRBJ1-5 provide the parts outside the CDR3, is SAVISQKPSRDICQRGTSLTIQCQVDSQVTMMFWYRQQPGQSLTLIATANQGSEATYESGFVIDKFPISRPNLTFSTLTVSNMSPEDSSIYLCSAARGRNQPQHFGDGTRLSIL.

The CDR3 DNA is TGTGCCAGCAGCTTAGTCGGGGGGCGAGCTAATGAAAAACTGTTTTTT. Translating gives CASSLVGGRANEKLFF. The J gene is TRBJ1-4, the V gene TRBV7-8, with D perhaps TRBD1 (6 bases). V was trimmed by 1 base and J by 3 bases, leaving 12 bases between them. The CDR3 contains 16 residues. The V gene's germline CDR1 is SGHVS and CDR2 FQNEAQ.

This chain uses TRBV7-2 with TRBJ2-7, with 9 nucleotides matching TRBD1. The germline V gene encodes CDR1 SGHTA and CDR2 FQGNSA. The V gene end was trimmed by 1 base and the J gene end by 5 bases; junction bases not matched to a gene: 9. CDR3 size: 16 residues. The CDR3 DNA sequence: TGTGCCAGCAGCTTAGTGTCTGGGACAGGGTCGAACGAGCAGTACTTC. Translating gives CASSLVSGTGSNEQYF.

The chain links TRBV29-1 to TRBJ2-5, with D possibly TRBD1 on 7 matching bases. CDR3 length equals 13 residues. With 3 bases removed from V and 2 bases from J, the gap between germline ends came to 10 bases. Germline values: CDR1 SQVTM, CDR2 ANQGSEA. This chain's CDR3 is CSVDRGEQETQYF. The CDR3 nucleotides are TGCAGCGTTGACAGGGGGGAACAAGAGACCCAGTACTTC.

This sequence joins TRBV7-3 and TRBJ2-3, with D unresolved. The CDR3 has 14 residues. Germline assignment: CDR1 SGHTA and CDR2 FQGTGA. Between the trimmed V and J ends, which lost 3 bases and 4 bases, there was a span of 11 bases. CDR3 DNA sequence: TGTGCCAGCAGCTTCGGAACTCGGTCAGATACGCAGTATTTT. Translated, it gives CASSFGTRSDTQYF.

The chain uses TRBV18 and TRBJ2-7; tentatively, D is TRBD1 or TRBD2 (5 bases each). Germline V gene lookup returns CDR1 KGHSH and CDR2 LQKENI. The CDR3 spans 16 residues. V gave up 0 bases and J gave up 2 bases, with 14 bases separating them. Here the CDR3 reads CASSPPGTLHTYEQYF. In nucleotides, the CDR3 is TGTGCCAGCTCACCACCCGGGACCCTGCACACCTACGAGCAGTACTTC.

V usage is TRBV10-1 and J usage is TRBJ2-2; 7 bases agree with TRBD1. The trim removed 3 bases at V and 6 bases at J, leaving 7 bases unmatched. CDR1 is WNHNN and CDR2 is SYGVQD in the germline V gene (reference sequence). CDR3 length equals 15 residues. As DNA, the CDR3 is TGCGCCAGCAGTGAAGAGGGGGCGCGCGCCGGGGAGCTGTTTTTT. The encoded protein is CASSEEGARAGELFF.

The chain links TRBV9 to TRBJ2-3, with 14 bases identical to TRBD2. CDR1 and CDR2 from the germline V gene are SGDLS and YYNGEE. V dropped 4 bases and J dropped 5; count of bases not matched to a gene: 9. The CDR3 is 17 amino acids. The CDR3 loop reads CASSLWGTSGSQDTQYF. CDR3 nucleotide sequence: TGTGCCAGCAGCTTGTGGGGGACTAGCGGGAGTCAAGATACGCAGTATTTT.